This is a list of T cell receptor beta chains from one sample in a study of T cells in Graves' hyperthyroidism and ophthalmopathy. MiXCR, run by TCRdb on the multiplex PCR reads, gives a single entry per CDR3 protein. The table records some 490,000 distinct CDR3 sequences, roughly 22% of them present only once. Sequenced: blood. Source of these receptors: a woman in her seventies with Graves' ophthalmopathy. The CDR3 runs from the conserved cysteine through the conserved F or W. The D gene is left open where the match is weak. Not every row has a clone size; where given, it reads once, few, many or a size class.

- | - | TRBJ2-5 | 14 | TRBV27 | CASSFWQSGETQYF | TGTGCCAGCAGTTTTTGGCAGTCTGGGGAGACCCAGTACTTC
TRBD2 | few | TRBJ2-7 | 15 | TRBV2 | CASSDGAGDEYEQYF | TGTGCCAGCAGTGATGGGGCGGGAGACGAGTACGAGCAGTACTTC
- | - | TRBJ2-1 | 14 | TRBV7-2 | CTSSLGAEVNEQFF | TGTACCAGCAGCTTAGGGGCGGAGGTCAATGAGCAGTTCTTC
TRBD2 | many | TRBJ2-5 | 16 | TRBV2 | CASKREAGGGQETQYF | TGTGCCAGTAAACGAGAGGCGGGAGGCGGCCAAGAGACCCAGTACTTC
- | once | TRBJ1-5 | 13 | TRBV6-1 | CASSPAKGQPQHF | TGTGCCAGCAGCCCGGCCAAGGGTCAGCCCCAGCATTTT
TRBD2 | few | TRBJ2-7 | 15 | TRBV2 | CASSLDTSGTVAQYF | TGTGCCAGCAGTCTAGACACTAGCGGGACTGTAGCGCAGTACTTC
- | few | TRBJ1-1 | 14 | TRBV20-1 | CSAMGQGDPPEAFF | TGCAGTGCTATGGGGCAGGGTGATCCCCCCGAAGCTTTCTTT
- | few | TRBJ1-1 | 14 | TRBV29-1 | CSVKALGIYTEAFF | TGCAGCGTAAAGGCCCTCGGGATTTACACTGAAGCTTTCTTT
- | many | TRBJ1-1 | 11 | TRBV12-3/TRBV12-4 | CASRMNTEAFF | TGTGCCAGCAGGATGAACACTGAAGCTTTCTTT
- | many | TRBJ2-7 | 14 | TRBV28 | CASAQGGSSYEQYF | TGTGCCAGCGCCCAGGGGGGGTCCTCCTACGAGCAGTACTTC
- | - | TRBJ2-7 | 14 | TRBV5-1 | CASSLEAGDGEQYF | TGCGCCAGCAGCTTGGAGGCAGGGGACGGCGAGCAGTACTTC
TRBD1 | few | TRBJ1-2 | 18 | TRBV28 | CASSLGGQGAIVGYGYTF | TGTGCCAGCAGTTTAGGGGGACAGGGGGCGATTGTCGGATATGGCTACACCTTC
TRBD1 | - | TRBJ1-1 | 16 | TRBV5-6 | CASSLTGTGMNTEAFF | TGTGCCAGCAGCTTAACCGGGACAGGGATGAACACTGAAGCTTTCTTT
- | few | TRBJ1-1 | 13 | TRBV15 | CATSISMNTEAFF | TGTGCCACCAGCATTTCAATGAACACTGAAGCTTTCTTT
TRBD1 | - | TRBJ1-6 | 15 | TRBV7-9 | CASSHRQGSDSPLHF | TGTGCCAGCAGCCATCGACAGGGGTCGGATTCACCCCTCCACTTT
TRBD2 | few | TRBJ2-7 | 14 | TRBV3-1 | CASSQRGGRQEQYF | TGTGCCAGCAGCCAACGTGGCGGGAGGCAGGAGCAGTACTTC
TRBD2 | - | TRBJ2-6 | 17 | TRBV6-9 | CASSLLAGRSGANVLTF | TGTGCCAGCAGCTTACTAGCGGGGCGCTCTGGGGCCAACGTCCTGACTTTC
TRBD1 | many | TRBJ2-1 | 15 | TRBV11-2 | CASSLSWDSYNEQFF | TGTGCCAGCAGCTTATCCTGGGACAGCTACAATGAGCAGTTCTTC
- | - | TRBJ1-2 | 14 | TRBV5-6 | CASSLQATIYGYTF | TGTGCCAGCAGCTTGCAGGCGACAATCTATGGCTACACCTTC
- | - | TRBJ2-1 | 11 | TRBV20-1 | CNARDRREQFF | TGCAATGCTAGAGATCGAAGAGAGCAGTTCTTC
- | many | TRBJ2-7 | 15 | TRBV12-3/TRBV12-4 | CASSLLTDSNYEQYF | TGTGCCAGCAGTTTGCTGACAGATAGCAACTACGAGCAGTACTTC
- | few | TRBJ2-3 | 15 | TRBV20-1 | CSARLSVGGTDTQYF | TGCAGTGCTAGACTCAGCGTGGGTGGCACAGATACGCAGTATTTT
- | few | TRBJ2-1 | 15 | TRBV7-9 | CASSVKGSLNNEQFF | TGTGCCAGCAGCGTTAAAGGTAGCCTAAACAATGAGCAGTTCTTC
TRBD1 | many | TRBJ1-1 | 14 | TRBV2 | CAREGGGRGTEAFF | TGTGCCAGAGAAGGGGGCGGGAGAGGCACTGAAGCTTTCTTT
- | - | TRBJ2-7 | 14 | TRBV7-8 | CASTSHPSFHEQYF | TGTGCCAGCACCTCCCATCCCAGCTTCCACGAGCAGTACTTC
- | - | TRBJ1-2 | 14 | TRBV5-6 | CASRPRSTLYGYTF | TGTGCCAGCAGGCCCCGCAGCACTCTATATGGCTACACCTTC
- | few | TRBJ2-3 | 15 | TRBV7-2 | CASSLAGGDIGTQYF | TGTGCCAGCAGCTTAGCAGGGGGTGATATTGGTACGCAGTATTTT
- | many | TRBJ2-1 | 15 | TRBV2 | CASSVDEPNYNEQFF | TGTGCCAGCAGTGTGGATGAACCAAATTACAATGAGCAGTTCTTC
- | many | TRBJ2-1 | 16 | TRBV28 | CASSTMGGTRWAEQFF | TGTGCCAGCAGTACTATGGGCGGAACACGGTGGGCCGAGCAGTTCTTC
TRBD1 | - | TRBJ1-2 | 16 | TRBV7-8 | CASSSRDRESNYGYTF | TGTGCCAGCAGCTCCCGGGACAGGGAGTCTAACTATGGCTACACCTTC
- | few | TRBJ2-2 | 14 | TRBV2 | CASSEGRFEGELFF | TGTGCCAGCAGCGAGGGGAGGTTTGAGGGGGAACTGTTTTTT
TRBD2 | - | TRBJ2-1 | 15 | TRBV3-1 | CASSGTGGPYNEQFF | TGTGCCAGCAGCGGGACGGGAGGGCCTTACAATGAGCAGTTCTTC
- | many | TRBJ1-1 | 14 | TRBV3-1 | CASSLIWGETEAFF | TGTGCCAGCAGCCTTATCTGGGGGGAGACTGAAGCTTTCTTT
- | - | TRBJ1-1 | 13 | TRBV3-1 | CASSRQGNTEAFF | TGTGCCAGCAGTCGGCAGGGAAACACTGAAGCTTTCTTT
TRBD1 | few | TRBJ2-5 | 14 | TRBV11-2 | CASSPAGGRETQYF | TGTGCCAGCAGCCCGGCAGGGGGAAGAGAGACCCAGTACTTC
TRBD2 | - | TRBJ2-1 | 18 | TRBV24-1 | CATSAGSWTGRNLDEQFF | TGTGCCACCAGTGCAGGATCGTGGACCGGGAGGAATCTAGATGAGCAGTTCTTC
- | few | TRBJ1-1 | 15 | TRBV10-3 | CAIRPMQGMNTEAFF | TGTGCCATCAGGCCCATGCAGGGAATGAACACTGAAGCTTTCTTT
- | once | TRBJ2-7 | 14 | TRBV6-1 | CASTPRDGSYEQYF | TGTGCCAGCACCCCCCGGGACGGCTCCTACGAGCAGTACTTC
- | - | TRBJ2-5 | 14 | TRBV2 | CASSELTGRETQYF | TGTGCCAGCAGTGAATTAACAGGGCGGGAGACCCAGTACTTC
- | - | TRBJ2-1 | 13 | TRBV20-1 | CSARGTTNNEQFF | TGCAGTGCTAGAGGCACCACTAACAATGAGCAGTTCTTC
- | - | TRBJ2-3 | 13 | TRBV6-1 | CASSVGSPETQYF | TGTGCCAGCAGTGTCGGATCACCAGAAACGCAGTATTTT
- | few | TRBJ2-1 | 13 | TRBV6-1 | CASSRRGAWEQFF | TGTGCCAGCAGTCGAAGGGGGGCATGGGAGCAGTTCTTC
- | - | TRBJ2-7 | 14 | TRBV6-2/TRBV6-3 | CASRTGGLTYEQYF | TGTGCCAGCAGGACCGGGGGGCTTACCTACGAGCAGTACTTC
- | many | TRBJ2-7 | 15 | TRBV5-1 | CASSLSNRPAYEQYF | TGCGCCAGCAGCTTGAGTAACCGGCCGGCCTACGAGCAGTACTTC
TRBD1 | - | TRBJ1-2 | 14 | TRBV13 | CASNPGQGIYGYTF | TGTGCCAGCAATCCGGGACAGGGAATCTATGGCTACACCTTC
TRBD2 | - | TRBJ2-7 | 16 | TRBV7-8 | CASSPTSGKALYEQYF | TGTGCCAGCAGCCCGACTAGCGGGAAGGCCCTATACGAGCAGTACTTC
TRBD2 | few | TRBJ2-7 | 17 | TRBV20-1 | CSASTSGSRAMTYEQYF | TGCAGTGCTAGTACTAGCGGGAGCCGAGCGATGACCTACGAGCAGTACTTC
TRBD2 | many | TRBJ2-5 | 15 | TRBV9 | CASSVLAGAQETQYF | TGTGCCAGCAGCGTCCTAGCGGGAGCGCAAGAGACCCAGTACTTC
TRBD2 | few | TRBJ2-2 | 17 | TRBV5-1 | CASSALAGATNTGELFF | TGCGCCAGCAGCGCACTAGCGGGAGCGACGAACACCGGGGAGCTGTTTTTT
- | - | TRBJ1-6 | 14 | TRBV6-1 | CASSLLGDNSPLHF | TGTGCCAGCAGTCTGTTAGGGGATAATTCACCCCTCCACTTT
TRBD2 | - | TRBJ2-5 | 14 | TRBV20-1 | CSARGEGGEETQYF | TGCAGTGCTAGGGGGGAGGGAGGGGAAGAGACCCAGTACTTC
TRBD1 | - | TRBJ1-1 | 17 | TRBV5-5 | CASSIDPGQGLSTEAFF | TGTGCCAGCAGCATCGACCCGGGACAGGGGCTATCCACTGAAGCTTTCTTT